One and the same sample provided the 10 T cell receptor beta chains below, sequenced in a study of CD8+CD57+ T cells in acquired aplastic anemia. Previously, flow cytometry had revealed CD8+CD57+ cell expansion in the patients chosen for sequencing. Template material for TCR beta VDJ and CDR3 profiling consisted of genomic DNA. TCRdb passed the reads through MiXCR, listing each CDR3 protein once. The sample holds some 180,000 distinct CDR3 sequences; 63% are singletons and the top ten take 40% to 50%. Material: sorted CD4+, CD8+, or CD8+CD57+ T cells (not recorded which) from PBMCs. Receptors were obtained from a human donor with aplastic anemia.

The chain joins TRBV19 to TRBJ1-5; 7 nucleotides line up with TRBD1. This CDR3 has 13 residues. The junction had 5 bases not matched to a gene; V was cut back by 8 bases and J by 4 bases. Germline CDR1 LNHDA, CDR2 SQIVND (reference sequence). DNA of the CDR3: TGTGCCAGTCAGGACAGGCTGAATCAGCCCCAGCATTTT. Translating gives CASQDRLNQPQHF.

This clonotype was seen once. V and J are TRBV15 and TRBJ1-2; D may be TRBD1 (6 bases). V was cut by 6 bases and J by 4 bases, with 24 bases left in between. CDR3 length equals 17 residues. Germline lookup yields CDR1 LNHNV and CDR2 YYDKDF (reference sequence). CDR3 sequence reads: CATSGPSGGSSGYGYTF. CDR3 coding DNA: TGTGCCACCAGTGGCCCGTCCGGGGGCTCCTCTGGCTATGGCTACACCTTC.

As concerns this clonotype: Possible read error: a much larger clone is one base away. This chain uses TRBV15 with TRBJ2-3, with 10 bases identical to TRBD1. The CDR3 is 15 residues long. With V trimmed by 3 bases and J by 1 base, 1 base remained unmatched. Germline CDR1 reads LNHNV; CDR2 reads YYDKDF (reference sequence). This CDR3 is CATSSGTGGTDTQYF. CDR3 sequence (DNA): TGTGCCACCAGCAGTGGGACAGGGGGCACAGATACGCAGTATTTT.

This clonotype was detected ten times or more. This sequence joins TRBV6-2 or TRBV6-3 and TRBJ1-1; D may be TRBD1 (5 bases). CDR1 MNHEY and CDR2 SVGEGT come from the germline V gene. Trimming pared 6 bases from V and 1 base from J, leaving 6 bases between. The CDR3 is 12 residues long. As DNA, the CDR3 is TGTGCCAGCAGGGGACCGAACACTGAAGCTTTCTTT. Its translation: CASRGPNTEAFF.

V gene TRBV12-3 or TRBV12-4 combines with J gene TRBJ1-1; TRBD1 agrees at 9 bases. This CDR3 is built from 13 residues. With 6 bases clipped from V and 5 bases from J, the junction kept 4 bases outside the gene matches. This CDR3 reads CASRPQGATEAFF. In DNA, the CDR3 is TGTGCCAGCAGACCACAGGGGGCAACTGAAGCTTTCTTT.

The chain has TRBV19 and TRBJ2-2; D possibly uses TRBD1 or TRBD2 (5 bases each). Germline V lookup: CDR1 LNHDA, CDR2 SQIVND (reference sequence). The CDR3 length is 14 residues. Trimming stripped 9 bases from V and 2 bases from J, with 13 bases between. The CDR3 is CASQRGSNTGELFF. The CDR3 coding sequence is TGTGCCAGCCAGAGGGGCAGTAACACCGGGGAGCTGTTTTTT.

The chain combines TRBV5-1 with TRBJ1-1; D is unresolved. Trimming left V 5 bases short and J 4 bases short, with 15 bases between. CDR3 length: 14 residues. The germline V gene encodes CDR1 SGHRS and CDR2 YFSETQ. The CDR3 loop reads CASSDAGLGTEAFF. CDR3 DNA sequence: TGCGCCAGCAGTGATGCCGGGCTGGGCACTGAAGCTTTCTTT.

In the case of this clonotype: The missing conserved phenylalanine or tryptophan at the end of this CDR3 makes a read error likely. V gene TRBV19 combines with J gene TRBJ2-7; 10 nucleotides agree with TRBD1. The CDR3 has 14 residues. Germline-derived CDR1 and CDR2 are LNHDA and SQIVND (reference sequence). V trimming: 8 bases; J trimming: 5 bases; junction bases outside the gene matches: 9. CDR3 in amino acids: CASSAGQGKNEQYL. CDR3 nucleotides: TGTGCCAGTTCGGCGGGACAGGGGAAAAACGAGCAGTACCTC.

This clonotype was picked up a small number of times. This chain uses TRBV6-1 with TRBJ1-2; 7 bases are a match to TRBD1. From germline, CDR1 is MNHNS and CDR2 SASEGT. The CDR3 sequence is 15 residues long. Germline trimming cut 1 base from V and 3 bases from J; bases unmatched to any gene: 5. Here the CDR3 reads CASSEVRGRDYGYTF. In DNA, the CDR3 is TGTGCCAGCAGTGAAGTAAGGGGGCGTGACTATGGCTACACCTTC.

V usage is TRBV11-2 and J usage is TRBJ2-7, with a tentative D call TRBD2 (5 bases). CDR3 length: 13 residues. Trimming removed 3 bases from V and 2 bases from J, with 8 bases in between. CDR1 is SGHAT and CDR2 is FQNNGV in the germline V gene. The CDR3 reads CASSFGVPYEQYF. The CDR3 bases are TGTGCCAGCAGCTTCGGGGTTCCCTACGAGCAGTACTTC. The entire variable domain, with the rest obtained from reference TRBV11-2 and TRBJ2-7, is as follows: EAGVAQSPRYKIIEKRQSVAFWCNPISGHATLYWYQQILGQGPKLLIQFQNNGVVDDSQLPKDRFSAERLKGVDSTLKIQPAKLEDSAVYLCASSFGVPYEQYFGPGTRLTVT.